This section outlines one TCR beta chain sequence together with its context. The PCR had 60 Vbeta and 13 Jbeta primers. Sequencing was performed with immunoSEQ multiplex PCR; in TCRdb, only in-frame clones are kept and a portion is missing. The sample shows around 100,000 clones, over 60% of them seen only once. The data belong to a study of cytomegalovirus exposure and HLA in healthy donors. This sequence originates from a man aged 18 to 35 in good health and CMV-seropositive. Sequenced input: PBMCs.

CDR3 sequence reads: CASSLGDPGDTQYF. In nucleotides, the CDR3 is TGCGCCAGCAGCTTGGGAGATCCCGGAGATACGCAGTATTTT. The V gene is TRBV5-1, the J gene TRBJ2-3, with D unclear. The V gene's germline CDR1 is SGHRS and CDR2 YFSETQ. Between the trimmed V and J ends, which lost 0 bases and 5 bases, there was a span of 10 bases. CDR3 length: 14 amino acids.